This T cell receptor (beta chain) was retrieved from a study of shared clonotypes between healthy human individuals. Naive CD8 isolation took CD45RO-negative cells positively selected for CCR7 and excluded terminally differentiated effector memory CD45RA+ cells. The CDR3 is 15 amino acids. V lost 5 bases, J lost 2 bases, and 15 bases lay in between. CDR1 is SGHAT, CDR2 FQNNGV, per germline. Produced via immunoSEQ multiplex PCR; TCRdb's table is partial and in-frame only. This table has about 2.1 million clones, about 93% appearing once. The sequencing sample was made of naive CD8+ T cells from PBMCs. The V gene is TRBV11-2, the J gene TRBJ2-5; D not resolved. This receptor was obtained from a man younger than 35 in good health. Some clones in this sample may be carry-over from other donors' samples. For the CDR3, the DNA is TGTGCCAGCAGCGAAATTGGACGGCAGCAAGAGACCCAGTACTTC. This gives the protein CASSEIGRQQETQYF. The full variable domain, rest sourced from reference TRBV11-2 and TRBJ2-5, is EAGVAQSPRYKIIEKRQSVAFWCNPISGHATLYWYQQILGQGPKLLIQFQNNGVVDDSQLPKDRFSAERLKGVDSTLKIQPAKLEDSAVYLCASSEIGRQQETQYFGPGTRLLVL.